This T cell receptor beta chain is from a study of T cell repertoires in cytomegalovirus infection. MiXCR was run by TCRdb on the reads, yielding one entry per CDR3 protein. The repertoire holds about 160,000 distinct CDR3 sequences, with about a fifth as singletons. The CDR3 has 14 amino acids. V dropped 2 bases and J dropped 5 bases, with 12 bases sitting between them. Looked up from germline, CDR1 is SGHTA and CDR2 is FQGNSA. This clonotype was counted only a few times. Its antigen remains unknown. The chain recombines TRBV7-2 with TRBJ1-1, with D maybe TRBD1 (6 bases). This clonotype was obtained from a human donor in good health (CMV status not recorded). Some clones in this sample may be carry-over from other donors' samples. The source was CD8+ T cells from cultured PBMCs, collected from culture after CMV antigen stimulation. The CDR3 DNA follows: TGTGCCAGCAGCTTAAATCAGGGGAGGACTGAAGCTTTCTTT. This sequence encodes CASSLNQGRTEAFF.